The 14 T cell receptor beta chains in this list originate from one sample, sequenced in a study of cytomegalovirus exposure and HLA in healthy donors (dated by TCRdb to 2016 to 2017). Library prep was done by the immunoSEQ multiplex PCR assay. For the multiplex PCR, a mixture combining 60 forward primers for TCR Vbeta segments and 13 reverse primers for TCR Jbeta segments was used. In its TCRdb copy, this immuneACCESS table keeps in-frame sequences only and misses some clones. Where compared with another copy, unresolved V genes explain less than half of these, and the others have no known cause. A total of 90,000 or so clones appear in this sample, roughly 80% of them only once. Of the sample, approximately 3.6% falls within the top ten clones. Material: PBMCs. These receptors came from a man aged 25 to 40 in good health and CMV-seropositive.

Only a few counts were recorded for this clone. The chain combines TRBV5-1 with TRBJ2-2; D is possibly TRBD1 (6 bases). Germline-derived CDR1 and CDR2 are SGHRS and YFSETQ. The V end was cut by 7 bases, the J end by 0 bases, with 10 bases between. This CDR3 has 14 amino acids. The CDR3 bases are TGCGCCAGCCACAGGGAACCGAACACCGGGGAGCTGTTTTTT. Protein sequence: CASHREPNTGELFF.

To note about this clone: Other DNA sequences in the sample encode the same CDR3. This chain links TRBV19 with TRBJ2-3, with TRBD2 identical over 7 bases. There are 14 residues in the CDR3. Germline assignment: CDR1 LNHDA and CDR2 SQIVND (reference sequence). Unmatched junction bases numbered 4, after V lost 4 bases and J lost 3 bases. Here the CDR3 reads CASSSGRRTDTQYF. The CDR3 DNA is TGTGCCAGTAGTAGCGGGAGAAGGACAGATACGCAGTATTTT.

This sequence joins TRBV6-1 and TRBJ2-1, with 12 bases lining up with TRBD1. With 3 bases clipped from V and 7 bases from J, the junction kept 10 bases outside the gene matches. Germline values: CDR1 MNHNS, CDR2 SASEGT. This CDR3 has 17 residues. Here the CDR3 reads CASSEGQGAGMWNEQFF. CDR3 coding DNA: TGTGCCAGCAGTGAGGGACAGGGGGCAGGGATGTGGAATGAGCAGTTCTTC.

CDR3 protein: CASRTTSGRTHEQYF. As DNA, the CDR3 is TGTGCCAGCAGGACGACTAGCGGGAGAACCCACGAGCAGTACTTC. V gene TRBV28 combines with J gene TRBJ2-5, with 12 positions matching TRBD2. Near its end, the DNA agrees better with TRBJ2-7, so the J call may be wrong. Germline V gene lookup returns CDR1 MDHEN and CDR2 SYDVKM. The CDR3 consists of 15 residues.

The rearrangement uses TRBV28 and TRBJ2-5, with 12 bases fitting TRBD1. Matching the DNA end better, TRBJ2-7 makes the J call doubtful. The V gene's germline CDR1 is MDHEN and CDR2 SYDVKM. The CDR3 extends over 15 amino acids. The CDR3 DNA is TGTGCCAGCAGTCCCAGGGACAGGGGGCCCTACGAGCAGTACTTC. It is translated as CASSPRDRGPYEQYF.

This sequence joins TRBV19 and TRBJ2-2, with D possibly being TRBD2 (6 bases). Germline CDR1 LNHDA, CDR2 SQIVND (reference sequence). Deletions cut 6 bases from V and 1 base from J, with 12 bases between. CDR3 length equals 15 residues. CDR3 sequence (DNA): TGTGCCAGTAGCCCCGGGACTGTGAACACCGGGGAGCTGTTTTTT. This translates into CASSPGTVNTGELFF.

Only a few counts were recorded for this clone. V usage is TRBV5-1 and J usage is TRBJ1-1; D unresolved. The germline V and J ends were trimmed by 5 bases and 6 bases, with 11 bases remaining between them. Germline assignment: CDR1 SGHRS and CDR2 YFSETQ. The CDR3 sequence is 12 residues long. CDR3 region: CASRAGTAEAFF. CDR3 DNA: TGCGCCAGCAGGGCGGGAACGGCTGAAGCTTTCTTT.

This clone was found a few times. The DNA for the CDR3 is TGTGCCAGCAGTCAAACCACAAACACTGAAGCTTTCTTT. This translates into CASSQTTNTEAFF. The rearrangement joins TRBV6-5 to TRBJ1-1; D gene uncertain. The CDR3 sequence is 13 residues long. Trimming cost V 5 bases and J 2 bases, with 9 bases left between them. In germline, CDR1 is MNHEY, CDR2 SVGAGI.

This chain links TRBV25-1 with TRBJ1-6, with TRBD1 matching over 8 bases. Germline V gene data show CDR1 as MGHDK and CDR2 as SYGVNS. J gave up 9 bases and V 2 bases, and 6 bases lay outside the gene matches. This CDR3 region has 15 residues. The CDR3 nucleotides read TGTGCCAGCAGTGAAAGGACAGGGTGGGGTTCACCCCTCCACTTT. Translated: CASSERTGWGSPLHF.

To note about this clone: One end of the junction is discordant with germline, which a read error may explain. The V call is TRBV19, the J call TRBJ1-1; no reliable D call. CDR3 size: 15 residues. Germline V gives CDR1 LNHDA, CDR2 SQIVND (reference sequence). CDR3 sequence: CASSVDYRGSTEAFF. The DNA of the CDR3 is TGTGCCAGTAGTGTAGATTATCGGGGAAGCACTGAAGCTTTCTTT.

In its sample, this clone was seen a few times. This rearrangement joins TRBV7-6 to TRBJ2-1; 11 bases line up with TRBD1. This CDR3 has 15 amino acids. CDR1 SGHVS and CDR2 FNYEAQ come from the germline V gene. The V segment lost 3 bases and the J segment 3 bases; nucleotides outside the gene matches: 1. CDR3 coding DNA: TGTGCCAGCAGCTTGGGACAGGGGGTCTACAATGAGCAGTTCTTC. It translates to CASSLGQGVYNEQFF.

This clone was counted a single time. This chain connects TRBV4-1 to TRBJ1-4; 7 bases are a match to TRBD1. Trimming removed 1 base from V and 8 bases from J; junction bases left unmatched: 7. Germline CDR1 and CDR2: MGHRA and YSYEKL. The CDR3 extends over 15 amino acids. The CDR3 loop reads CASSQVYRGGEKLFF. The CDR3 DNA is TGCGCCAGCAGCCAAGTATACAGGGGCGGCGAAAAACTGTTTTTT.

The rearrangement links TRBV6-5 to TRBJ1-1; the D gene is possibly TRBD1 (5 bases). V dropped 7 bases and J dropped 7 bases, with 16 bases sitting between them. CDR3 length: 13 residues. Germline V gene lookup returns CDR1 MNHEY and CDR2 SVGAGI. This CDR3 reads CASKKSTVHEAFF. CDR3 DNA sequence: TGTGCCAGCAAAAAATCGACAGTACATGAAGCTTTCTTT.

The rearrangement uses TRBV2 and TRBJ2-1, with 11 bases fitting TRBD2. Germline-derived CDR1 and CDR2 are SNHLY and FYNNEI. The V segment lost 2 bases and the J segment 1 base; nucleotides outside the gene matches: 10. This CDR3 contains 19 residues. The CDR3 DNA reads as TGTGCCAGCAGTGAATCGGTTAGCGGGAGGGCCCTGTCCTACAATGAGCAGTTCTTC. This gives the protein CASSESVSGRALSYNEQFF.